The entry that follows covers one TCR beta chain sequence. V lost 8 bases to trimming and J lost 6 bases, with 11 bases between them. The CDR3 is 13 amino acids. Germline assignment: CDR1 SEHNR and CDR2 FQNEAQ (reference sequence). The data belong to a study of T cells in Graves' hyperthyroidism and ophthalmopathy. Authors of the study amplified TCR beta CDR3 regions from RNA transcripts. The study used the HTBI primer set for a first-round RT-PCR of the TCR CDR3. TCRdb independently ran MiXCR on the multiplex PCR reads; one entry per CDR3 protein. This sample has some 350,000 distinct CDR3 sequences, with roughly 14% found just once.

Sequencing was carried out using blood. The source of this sequence is a woman aged 18-30 years with Graves' hyperthyroidism that later progressed to Graves' ophthalmopathy. The rearrangement links TRBV7-9 to TRBJ1-6; weak D call: TRBD1 (5 bases). CDR3 DNA sequence: TGTGCCAGCCCCGGGACGAGTAATTCACCCCTCCACTTT. Translated, it gives CASPGTSNSPLHF.